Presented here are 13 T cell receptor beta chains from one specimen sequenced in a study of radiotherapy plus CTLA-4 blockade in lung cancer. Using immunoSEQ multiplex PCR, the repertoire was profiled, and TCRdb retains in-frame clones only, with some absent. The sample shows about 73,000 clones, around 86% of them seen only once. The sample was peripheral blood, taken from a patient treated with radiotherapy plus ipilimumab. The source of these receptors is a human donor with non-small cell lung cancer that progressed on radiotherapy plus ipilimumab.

DNA of the CDR3: TGCGCCAGCAGCTTGGATTCTGGGGCCTCGGGGACTGAAGCTTTCTTT. Translated, it gives CASSLDSGASGTEAFF. The chain carries TRBV5-1 and TRBJ1-1; D might be TRBD1 (5 bases). The CDR3 runs 16 residues. Trimming took 0 bases from V and 5 from J, leaving 17 bases between them. The germline CDR1 and CDR2 sequences are SGHRS and YFSETQ.

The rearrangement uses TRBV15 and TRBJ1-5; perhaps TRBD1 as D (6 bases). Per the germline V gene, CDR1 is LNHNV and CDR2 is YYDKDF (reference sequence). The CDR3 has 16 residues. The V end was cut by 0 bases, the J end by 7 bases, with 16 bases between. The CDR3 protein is CATSRDGGSKGQPQHF. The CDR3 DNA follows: TGTGCCACCAGCAGAGACGGGGGCAGTAAGGGCCAGCCCCAGCATTTT.

The CDR3 sequence is CASSLPTSSGRSVDTQYF. CDR3 in DNA: TGCGCCAGCAGCCTTCCTACCTCTAGCGGACGTTCGGTAGATACGCAGTATTTT. The V and J genes are TRBV4-1 and TRBJ2-3; 7 nucleotides line up with TRBD2. The CDR3 extends over 18 amino acids. V gave up 4 bases and J gave up 5 bases; unmatched junction bases: 18. Germline V gene sequence: CDR1 MGHRA, CDR2 YSYEKL.

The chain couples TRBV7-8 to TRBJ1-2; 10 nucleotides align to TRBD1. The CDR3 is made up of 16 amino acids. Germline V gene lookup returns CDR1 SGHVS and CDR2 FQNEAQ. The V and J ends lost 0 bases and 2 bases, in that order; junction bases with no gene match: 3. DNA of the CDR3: TGTGCCAGCAGCTTAGCCGTGGGACAGGGGAACTATGGCTACACCTTC. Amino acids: CASSLAVGQGNYGYTF. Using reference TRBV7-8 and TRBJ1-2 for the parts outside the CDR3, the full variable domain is GAGVSQSPRYKVAKRGQDVALRCDPISGHVSLFWYQQALGQGPEFLTYFQNEAQLDKSGLPSDRFFAERPEGSVSTLKIQRTQQEDSAVYLCASSLAVGQGNYGYTFGSGTRLTVV.

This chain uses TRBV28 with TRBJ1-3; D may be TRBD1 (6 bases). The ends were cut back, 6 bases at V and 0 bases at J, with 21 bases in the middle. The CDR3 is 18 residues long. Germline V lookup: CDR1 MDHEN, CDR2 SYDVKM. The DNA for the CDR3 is TGTGCCAGCAGCTCAAGCAGGGGACCCTTGAGCTCTGGAAACACCATATATTTT. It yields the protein CASSSSRGPLSSGNTIYF.

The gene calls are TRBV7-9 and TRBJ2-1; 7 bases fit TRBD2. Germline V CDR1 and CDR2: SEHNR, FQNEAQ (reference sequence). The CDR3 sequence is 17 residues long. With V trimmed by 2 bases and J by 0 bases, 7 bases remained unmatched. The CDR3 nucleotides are TGTGCCAGCAGCTTATTTGGTAGCGGGCCCTCCTACAATGAGCAGTTCTTC. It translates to CASSLFGSGPSYNEQFF.

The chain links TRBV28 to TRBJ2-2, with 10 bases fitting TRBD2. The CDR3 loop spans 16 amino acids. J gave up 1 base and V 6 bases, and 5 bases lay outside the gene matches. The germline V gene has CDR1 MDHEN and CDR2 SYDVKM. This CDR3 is CASRTSGFRNTGELFF. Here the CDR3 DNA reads TGTGCCAGCAGGACTAGCGGGTTTAGGAACACCGGGGAGCTGTTTTTT.

This chain's CDR3 is CASSESGRYEQYV. CDR3 DNA sequence: TGCGCCAGCAGTGAGTCAGGCAGATACGAGCAGTACGTC. V usage is TRBV10-2 and J usage is TRBJ2-7; D not resolved. Germline V gene lookup returns CDR1 WSHSY and CDR2 SAAADI. CDR3 length: 13 amino acids. Between the trimmed V and J ends, which lost 0 bases and 4 bases, there was a span of 7 bases.

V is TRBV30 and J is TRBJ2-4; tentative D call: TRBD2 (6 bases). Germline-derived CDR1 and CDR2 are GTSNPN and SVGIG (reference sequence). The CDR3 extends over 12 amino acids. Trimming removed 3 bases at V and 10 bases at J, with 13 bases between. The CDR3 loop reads CAWRGLDLIQYF. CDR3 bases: TGTGCCTGGAGGGGACTGGACTTAATTCAGTACTTC.

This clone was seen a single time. CDR3 sequence (DNA): TGTGCCAGCAGTGAAAGGAGCCAGGCGGAATCCTACGAGCAGTACTTC. This encodes CASSERSQAESYEQYF. The V call is TRBV6-1, the J call TRBJ2-7; D call uncertain. Looked up from germline, CDR1 is MNHNS and CDR2 is SASEGT. The CDR3 totals 16 residues. Trimming cost V 2 bases and J 1 base, with 15 bases left between them.

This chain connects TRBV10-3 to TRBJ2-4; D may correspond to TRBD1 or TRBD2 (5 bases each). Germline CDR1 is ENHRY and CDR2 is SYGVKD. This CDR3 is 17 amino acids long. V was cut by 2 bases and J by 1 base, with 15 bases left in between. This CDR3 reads CAISEMPGRGAKNIQYF. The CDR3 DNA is TGTGCCATCAGTGAGATGCCGGGGCGAGGGGCCAAAAACATTCAGTACTTC.

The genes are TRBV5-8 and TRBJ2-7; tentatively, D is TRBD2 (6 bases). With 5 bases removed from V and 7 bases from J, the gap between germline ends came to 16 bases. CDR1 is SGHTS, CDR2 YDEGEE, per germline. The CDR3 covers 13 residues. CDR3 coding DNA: TGTGCCAGCAGTTCTCGGACCGGGGGAGAGCAGTACTTC. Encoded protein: CASSSRTGGEQYF.

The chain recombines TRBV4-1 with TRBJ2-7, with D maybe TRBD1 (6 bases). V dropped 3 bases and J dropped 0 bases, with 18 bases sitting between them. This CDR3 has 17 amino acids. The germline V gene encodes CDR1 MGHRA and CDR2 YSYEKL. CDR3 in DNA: TGCGCCAGCAGCCATCAACAGGGAGATTTAAGCTCCTACGAGCAGTACTTC. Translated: CASSHQQGDLSSYEQYF.